This T cell receptor (beta chain) originates from a study of T cell clonality in common variable immunodeficiency. Profiled with immunoSEQ multiplex PCR; TCRdb holds only in-frame clones, not every one. The specimen has about 60,000 clones, none found just once. Trimming took off 5 bases at V and 5 bases at J, with 12 bases between the two ends. The CDR3 is 14 residues long. In germline, CDR1 is MDHEN, CDR2 SYDVKM. This clone was observed many times. The read finishes 3 residues shy of the CDR3 end, and the germline J gene is used to complete it. Sequences were obtained from peripheral blood mononuclear cells. The chain carries TRBV28 and TRBJ1-4; tentative D call: TRBD1 (5 bases). The source of this sequence is a person aged 18 to 69 in good health. CDR3 loop: CASSTGSLNEKLFF. The covered CDR3 bases are TGTGCCAGCAGTACAGGCTCTCTGAATGAAAAA.